The present T cell receptor beta chain was sequenced within a study of blood T cell repertoires in COVID-19. Background on the study: From the United States, Italy and Spain came samples of acute and convalescent COVID-19. Sources were T cells, B-cell-depleted T cells, or PBMCs; the material itself was cDNA or gDNA.

Under the authors' procedure: Estimation of nucleated cell counts relied on the amplification of reference gene primers. TCRdb's table, derived via immunoSEQ multiplex PCR, lists solely in-frame clones and lacks some. V, J and clone size are taken as reported in that table, and D and trimming were inferred from the DNA itself. This sample carries tens of thousands of clones, 86% of them seen once, and the ten largest clones take approximately 60%. This CDR3 is built from 14 residues. CDR1 and CDR2 (germline): LGHNA, YSLEER. V lost 2 bases and J lost 0, with 5 bases in between. The material sequenced was peripheral blood. The receptor was isolated from a man aged 70-80 years with acute or convalescent COVID-19. The chain links TRBV4-3 to TRBJ2-1; D possibly corresponds to TRBD2 (5 bases). The CDR3: CASSQTSSYNEQFF. The CDR3 DNA sequence: TGCGCCAGCAGCCAAACTAGCTCCTACAATGAGCAGTTCTTC.